One and the same sample provided the 15 T cell receptor beta chains below, sequenced in a study of T cells in Graves' hyperthyroidism and ophthalmopathy. Authors of the study amplified TCR beta CDR3 regions from RNA transcripts. Primed by the HTBI set, a first-round RT-PCR was run on the TCR CDR3. TCRdb recomputed calls from the multiplex PCR reads with MiXCR, one row per CDR3 protein. The sample yields roughly 750,000 distinct CDR3 sequences, around 15% seen once. Sequencing was done on a sample of blood. These receptor sequences come from a man younger than 35 with Graves' hyperthyroidism.

This clonotype showed up many times. This chain's CDR3 is CASSTFRRASTNTEAFF. CDR3 coding DNA: TGTGCCAGCAGCACTTTCCGGCGGGCCTCAACGAACACTGAAGCTTTCTTT. This chain connects TRBV13 to TRBJ1-1; D is unclear. The CDR3 totals 17 residues. Trimming left V 5 bases short and J 1 base short, with 20 bases between. From germline, CDR1 is PRHDT and CDR2 FYEKMQ (reference sequence).

The gene calls are TRBV5-1 and TRBJ2-4; D perhaps matches TRBD2 (7 bases). V lost 4 bases and J lost 2, with 19 bases in between. This CDR3 is built from 17 residues. Per germline, CDR1 SGHRS and CDR2 YFSETQ. The DNA of the CDR3 is TGCGCCAGCAGCCCGGAGGGGGGGCGCGTTACCAAAAACATTCAGTACTTC. It specifies CASSPEGGRVTKNIQYF.

CDR3 bases: TGTGCCATCAACCCGGGACAGGGCGTAGGAGCTTTCTTT. Amino acids: CAINPGQGVGAFF. This chain joins TRBV10-3 and TRBJ1-1; 9 nucleotides align to TRBD1. The length of the CDR3 is 13 residues. In germline, CDR1 is ENHRY, CDR2 SYGVKD. V lost 7 bases to trimming and J lost 10 bases; unmatched junction nucleotides: 10.

This clonotype has only a few counts. The chain is built from TRBV7-2 and TRBJ2-3; TRBD1 matches at 8 bases. This CDR3 has 16 residues. CDR1 is SGHTA, CDR2 FQGNSA, per germline. Trimming removed 1 base from V and 4 bases from J; junction bases left unmatched: 7. The CDR3 loop is CASSLVGAGGPDTQYF. Written as DNA, the CDR3 is TGTGCCAGCAGCTTAGTAGGGGCAGGGGGCCCAGATACGCAGTATTTT. Combining the CDR3 with reference TRBV7-2 and TRBJ2-3 gives the whole variable domain GAGVSQSPSNKVTEKGKDVELRCDPISGHTALYWYRQSLGQGLEFLIYFQGNSAPDKSGLPSDRFSAERTGGSVSTLTIQRTQQEDSAVYLCASSLVGAGGPDTQYFGPGTRLTVL.

The chain carries TRBV6-1 and TRBJ2-2; TRBD2 matches 12 bases. CDR3 length equals 15 residues. The junction had 8 bases not matched to a gene; V was cut back by 8 bases and J by 7 bases. Germline values: CDR1 MNHNS, CDR2 SASEGT. The CDR3 here is CASERLAGAGGELFF. CDR3 DNA sequence: TGTGCCAGCGAACGACTAGCGGGAGCTGGCGGGGAGCTGTTTTTT.

This clonotype was recorded a few times. An end of the junction differs from the germline gene, which may be a read error. The chain has TRBV25-1 and TRBJ2-4; weak D call: TRBD1 (6 bases). There are 16 residues in the CDR3. Germline lookup yields CDR1 MGHDK and CDR2 SYGVNS. The DNA of the CDR3 is TGTGCCAGCAGTGGTTCAGGGGAAACAGCCAAAAACATTCGGTACTTC. It specifies CASSGSGETAKNIRYF.

V usage is TRBV2 and J usage is TRBJ2-5; a weak D match, TRBD1 (6 bases). The CDR3 length is 13 residues. Trimming cost V 8 bases and J 3 bases, with 13 bases left between them. CDR1 and CDR2 from the germline V gene are SNHLY and FYNNEI. In DNA form, the CDR3 reads TGTGCCAGCGTAAGAGGACAGAAAGAGACCCAGTACTTC. Amino acids: CASVRGQKETQYF.

The V call is TRBV20-1, the J call TRBJ2-3; 11 bases are a match to TRBD1. Germline V gene data show CDR1 as DFQATT and CDR2 as SNEGSKA (reference sequence). The V gene end was trimmed by 6 bases and the J gene end by 6 bases; junction bases not matched to a gene: 5. The CDR3 covers 13 residues. The CDR3 here is CSAPDRGRDTQYF. Written as DNA, the CDR3 is TGCAGTGCACCGGACAGGGGGCGGGATACGCAGTATTTT.

The CDR3 DNA follows: TGTGCCACCAGAAGCGAACAGTTCACAGATACGCAGTATTTT. Its protein is CATRSEQFTDTQYF. V and J are TRBV15 and TRBJ2-3; D unclear. The CDR3 extends over 14 amino acids. The V end lost 6 bases, the J end lost 2 bases, and 12 bases lay between the germline ends. Per germline, CDR1 LNHNV and CDR2 YYDKDF (reference sequence). The whole variable domain, filled in from reference TRBV15 and TRBJ2-3, reads DAMVIQNPRYQVTQFGKPVTLSCSQTLNHNVMYWYQQKSSQAPKLLFHYYDKDFNNEADTPDNFQSRRPNTSFCFLDIRSPGLGDTAMYLCATRSEQFTDTQYFGPGTRLTVL.

This chain connects TRBV2 to TRBJ2-3; possible D gene TRBD1, 6 bases. Trimming removed 7 bases at V and 4 bases at J, with 18 bases between. The CDR3 totals 15 residues. The germline CDR1 and CDR2 sequences are SNHLY and FYNNEI. DNA for the CDR3: TGTGCCAGCATCCCCGGACAGTTCCTAGCAGATACGCAGTATTTT. Its protein product is CASIPGQFLADTQYF.

In its sample, this clonotype was seen a few times. V usage is TRBV6-2 or TRBV6-3 and J usage is TRBJ1-1; no clear D gene. Germline CDR1 and CDR2: MNHEY and SVGEGT. The CDR3 totals 13 residues. Trimming removed 3 bases at V and 2 bases at J, with 7 bases between. The CDR3 nucleotides are TGTGCCAGCAGTTATGCGGGAAACACTGAAGCTTTCTTT. It is translated as CASSYAGNTEAFF.

The table lists this clonotype with many counts. The CDR3 reads CASSRGASGNTIYF. In DNA form, the CDR3 reads TGTGCCAGCAGCCGGGGGGCCTCTGGAAACACCATATATTTT. The gene calls are TRBV2 and TRBJ1-3; D possibly corresponds to TRBD1 (6 bases). Trimming shortened V by 6 bases and J by 0 bases, and 9 bases separated the two germline ends. This CDR3 region has 14 residues. From germline, CDR1 is SNHLY and CDR2 FYNNEI.

V gene TRBV18 combines with J gene TRBJ2-2; D gene ambiguous. The CDR3 has 14 residues. CDR1 is KGHSH, CDR2 LQKENI, per germline. Trimming removed 4 bases from V and 4 bases from J, with 10 bases in between. The CDR3 is CASSRKRATGELFF. The CDR3 coding sequence is TGTGCCAGCTCACGAAAACGGGCCACCGGGGAGCTGTTTTTT.

This clonotype was found many times. V and J are TRBV6-1 and TRBJ2-3; 8 nucleotides line up with TRBD1. Trimming took 1 base from V and 0 from J; bases not matched to a gene: 12. The CDR3 loop spans 19 amino acids. Germline CDR1 reads MNHNS; CDR2 reads SASEGT. The CDR3, as DNA: TGTGCCAGCAGTGAAGAGGCCAGGGGGCGAGTCCCGAGCACAGATACGCAGTATTTT. Protein: CASSEEARGRVPSTDTQYF.

This clonotype has a count of ten or more. The chain has TRBV6-1 and TRBJ1-1, with D possibly TRBD1 on 6 matching bases. Per the germline V gene, CDR1 is MNHNS and CDR2 is SASEGT. V dropped 6 bases and J dropped 0 bases, with 11 bases sitting between them. The CDR3 has 14 amino acids. This chain's CDR3 is CASRRDTVNTEAFF. CDR3 nucleotide sequence: TGTGCCAGCAGGCGGGACACCGTGAACACTGAAGCTTTCTTT.